Sequencing of this T cell receptor (beta chain) was carried out in a study of blood T cell repertoires in COVID-19. Study as a whole: Researchers got acute and convalescent COVID-19 samples from the United States, Italy and Spain. From T cells, B-cell-depleted T cells, or PBMCs came the material, which was cDNA or gDNA.

V was cut by 0 bases and J by 7 bases, with 8 bases left in between. This CDR3 comprises 14 residues. CDR1 and CDR2 from the germline V gene are SGDLS and YYNGEE. Per the original data handling: The assay estimated nucleated cells by amplifying reference gene primers. TCRdb's copy holds only in-frame clones and misses some; the assay was immunoSEQ multiplex PCR. V and J calls and clone size come straight from that table; D and trimming were deduced from the DNA. Of approximately 100,000 clones in the sample, around nine tenths are singletons; the top ten hold under 7.5%. This receptor was identified in a man between 65 and 80 years old with acute or convalescent COVID-19. Sequencing used peripheral blood. The rearrangement joins TRBV9 to TRBJ1-6; D is undetermined. CDR3 DNA: TGTGCCAGCAGCGTAGACCCGGGGAATTCACCCCTCCACTTT. Translating it yields CASSVDPGNSPLHF.